The present T cell receptor beta chain was sequenced within a study of cytomegalovirus exposure and HLA in healthy donors (dated by TCRdb to the late 2010s). Looking at the study overall: According to a later analysis, the roughly 120 validation repertoires were produced on the same platform as the 700 or so repertoires of the first cohort. In addition to the first cohort of 666 subjects, a separate validation cohort of 130 or so different subjects was used. High-throughput TCR immunosequencing, statistical association of individual TCRs with disease status, and machine learning were combined to predict cytomegalovirus infection status. The aim of the study was to test whether cataloging public T cell receptors could identify signatures of past pathogen exposure. The paper as a whole reports these results and caveats: Most TCR sequences were seen in very few donors, while some public TCRs were found in many individuals. The study listed around 160 TCR beta chains as associated with cytomegalovirus. The validation cohort had no HLA typing available for a later analysis, so co-occurrence within that cohort was assessed over all 130 or so repertoires. The classifier was reported to diagnose cytomegalovirus status with high specificity and sensitivity in both the original cohort and the validation cohort. A few of the identified cytomegalovirus-associated TCR beta chains were confirmed in vitro to be specific for cytomegalovirus antigens. It was suggested by the authors that the approach could potentially be generalized to other disease states and immunological phenotypes. Of the cluster scores, approximately 95% were above 0 in a later analysis, which found that TCRs clustered in the first cohort also tended to co-occur in the 120 or so validation repertoires.

Turning to this clone: This clone's antigen is unknown. No much larger clone is present one base from it, and per-base qualities are unavailable.

The donors belonged to the validation cohort of approximately 130 subjects, which was separate from the approximately 700-subject first cohort. Library generation was performed with the immunoSEQ multiplex PCR assay. The original methods were these. A statistical classification framework was built to diagnose cytomegalovirus status from the catalog of TCR beta chain sequences. TCRdb limited this immuneACCESS table to in-frame rearrangements with V and J called. A share of clones is missing; checked studies link under half to unresolved V genes, and the rest is unexplained. V and J calls and clone size are as listed in that table; D and trimming were resolved from the DNA. This sample is represented by 130,000 to 150,000 clones; approximately 91% of them were singletons. Of the sample, 0.6% to 0.8% is held by the ten largest clones. The CDR3 numbers 16 residues from cysteine through phenylalanine. The sequence is cut down to CDR3 DNA, 48 bases in frame from base 1. Per the germline V gene, SGHRS is the CDR1 and YFSETQ is the CDR2. Relative to germline, V is missing 0 bases and J is missing 1 base, with 3 bases of the junction outside any gene match.

The source material was PBMCs. This sequence originates from a man younger than 35 in good health and CMV-seronegative. The V gene is TRBV5-1 and the J gene is TRBJ2-2; 7 bases in between match TRBD2. The CDR3 region reads CASSLGVAGNTGELFF. The nucleotide sequence is given as TGCGCCAGCAGCTTGGGGGTAGCGGGGAACACCGGGGAGCTGTTTTTT.